A selection of T cell receptor beta chains follows, all from one sample in a study of response to subunit inactivated influenza vaccine. MiXCR, run by TCRdb on the RT-PCR reads, gives a single entry per CDR3 protein. The sample has around 580,000 distinct CDR3 sequences, about 14% seen once. The source material was PBMCs from blood, sampled 11 to 12 days after vaccination. The receptors here all came from a man aged 45-65 years who received an inactivated influenza vaccine. Each CDR3 is given with its conserved first and last residue. D genes are given only for firm matches. Only part of the rows carry a size: once, few, many, or a class if the clone is expanded.

>-|TRBV7-2|few|TRBJ2-2
CASSSGQLRPGELFF
TGTGCCAGCAGCTCAGGACAGCTCAGGCCCGGGGAGCTGTTTTTT
>-|TRBV7-2|few|TRBJ2-5
CASSLVITPQETQYF
TGTGCCAGCAGCTTAGTAATAACCCCTCAAGAGACCCAGTACTTC
>-|TRBV10-3|many|TRBJ2-3
CAISQQGGTDTQYF
TGTGCCATCAGCCAACAGGGGGGGACAGATACGCAGTATTTT
>-|TRBV11-2|-|TRBJ2-7
CASSPSVAEQYF
TGTGCCAGCAGCCCCAGCGTGGCGGAGCAGTACTTC
>TRBD2|TRBV6-2/TRBV6-3|few|TRBJ2-1
CASLGLAGVHEQFF
TGTGCCAGCCTAGGACTAGCGGGAGTACATGAGCAGTTCTTC
>-|TRBV12-3/TRBV12-4|few|TRBJ2-1
CASSHTWSYNEQFF
TGTGCCAGCAGTCATACGTGGTCCTACAATGAGCAGTTCTTC
>TRBD2|TRBV29-1|few|TRBJ2-1
CSGGGRAYNEQFF
TGCAGCGGCGGCGGGAGGGCCTACAATGAGCAGTTCTTC
>TRBD2|TRBV4-2|many|TRBJ2-1
CASSQDFGGDNEQFF
TGTGCCAGCAGCCAAGATTTCGGGGGGGACAATGAGCAGTTCTTC
>-|TRBV14|-|TRBJ2-1
CASSQGPALSYNEQFF
TGTGCCAGCAGCCAGGGGCCAGCGCTCTCCTACAATGAGCAGTTCTTC
>-|TRBV10-3|few|TRBJ2-1
CAISESVQRSEQFF
TGTGCCATCAGTGAGTCAGTACAGAGGAGTGAGCAGTTCTTC
>TRBD1|TRBV4-3|-|TRBJ2-7
CASSQDGRDRGLSEQYF
TGCGCCAGCAGCCAAGATGGCCGGGACAGGGGGCTCAGCGAGCAGTACTTC
>-|TRBV11-3|few|TRBJ2-1
CASSQSQASIEQFF
TGTGCCAGCAGCCAGAGCCAGGCCTCGATTGAGCAGTTCTTC
>TRBD2|TRBV19|-|TRBJ2-6
CASSMRAGVSGANVLTF
TGTGCCAGTAGTATGCGAGCGGGAGTTTCTGGGGCCAACGTCCTGACTTTC
>-|TRBV5-1|few|TRBJ2-1
CASSSRVRGVNEQFF
TGCGCCAGCAGCTCTCGAGTCAGGGGGGTAAATGAGCAGTTCTTC
>-|TRBV4-2|-|TRBJ1-6
CASSQTGSDSPLHF
TGTGCCAGCAGCCAAACAGGATCGGACTCACCCCTCCACTTT
>TRBD1|TRBV29-1|few|TRBJ1-2
CSGSGQNYGYTF
TGCAGCGGGTCGGGACAGAACTATGGCTACACCTTC
>-|TRBV5-5|few|TRBJ2-5
CASTRAETQYF
TGTGCCAGCACGCGGGCGGAGACCCAGTACTTC